This note documents a single T cell receptor (beta chain) sequence. The sample comes from a study of cytomegalovirus exposure and HLA in healthy donors. Germline V gene data show CDR1 as GTSNPN and CDR2 as SVGIG (reference sequence). The J segment lost 0 bases and the V segment lost 3 bases, leaving 3 bases of the junction unmatched. The CDR3 is made up of 15 amino acids. PCR involved 60 Vbeta and 13 Jbeta primers. Sequencing used immunoSEQ multiplex PCR; TCRdb keeps in-frame clones, though not all of them. The sample totals just over 200,000 clones. This chain uses TRBV30 with TRBJ1-3, with TRBD1 identical over 9 bases. This clonotype originated in a girl aged 2 to 9 in good health and CMV-seropositive. Material for sequencing was PBMCs. The CDR3 is CAWRDRGHSGNTIYF. The CDR3 nucleotides read TGTGCCTGGAGGGACAGGGGACACTCTGGAAACACCATATATTTT.